This T cell receptor (beta chain) was obtained from a study of shared clonotypes between healthy human individuals. The study, taken as a whole, reports: Since donors were few, the genetic and exposure-history diversity represented was limited.

CDR3 length: 13 amino acids. V was trimmed by 7 bases and J by 5 bases, leaving 14 bases between them. Germline CDR1 is SGHDN and CDR2 is FVKESK. Method: immunoSEQ multiplex PCR; TCRdb's copy keeps in-frame clones and lacks some. The sample lists roughly 760,000 clones; approximately 79% were seen once. This clone has only one observation. Its antigen is still unknown. The chain links TRBV14 to TRBJ1-1; D is unclear. The receptor was derived from a woman aged 30 to 39 in good health. The specimen sequenced was memory CD4+ T cells sorted from blood. Indicated subset: CD45RA-negative fraction. The CDR3 loop reads CASTSTLGTEAFF. DNA for the CDR3: TGTGCCAGCACTTCGACCCTTGGGACTGAAGCTTTCTTT.